Sequencing of this T cell receptor beta chain was carried out in a study of response to subunit inactivated influenza vaccine. The CDR3 consists of 17 residues. A single record per CDR3 protein comes from TCRdb applying MiXCR to the RT-PCR reads. The sample contains around 760,000 distinct CDR3 sequences, about 14% of which appear only once. This TCR was sampled from a man aged 50 or older who received an inactivated influenza vaccine. The source was PBMCs from blood, collected around two weeks before vaccination. The chain uses TRBV12-2 and TRBJ2-7. TRBV12-2 is noted as a pseudogene. CDR3 protein: CASRLVALLGRSYEQYF. CDR3 nucleotides: TGTGCAAGTCGCTTAGTCGCTTTGCTTGGCAGAAGCTACGAGCAGTACTTC.